These T cell receptor beta chains were read from a single sample in a study of blood T cell repertoires in COVID-19. This table comes from immunoSEQ multiplex PCR, and its TCRdb copy is limited to in-frame clones, with some not included. The table shows approximately 50,000 clones, with about 81% occurring only once. Specimen: peripheral blood. The receptor set was obtained from a man between 60 and 75 years old with COVID-19, enrolled during active disease. The CDR3 runs from the conserved cysteine through the conserved F or W. The D gene is left open where the match is weak. Clone size appears in some rows only: once, few, many, or a class for an expanded clone.

j_gene: TRBJ1-2
d_gene: TRBD1
abundance: once
v_gene: TRBV3-1/TRBV3-2
CDR3nt: TGTGCCAGCAGCCAAGATCACAGGGGAGGTTCGTATGGCTACACCTTC
CDR3aa: CASSQDHRGGSYGYTF

j_gene: TRBJ1-2
d_gene: TRBD1
abundance: few
v_gene: TRBV6-5
CDR3nt: TGTGCCAGCAGCCGACAGGGAGGTTCCGATGGCTACACCTTC
CDR3aa: CASSRQGGSDGYTF

j_gene: TRBJ2-1
d_gene: .
abundance: once
v_gene: TRBV18
CDR3nt: TGTGCCAGCTCACCTGACTTGGAAGAGCAGTTCTTC
CDR3aa: CASSPDLEEQFF

j_gene: TRBJ2-2
d_gene: .
abundance: .
v_gene: TRBV27
CDR3nt: TGTGCCAGCAGTCTCACAGAGACCGGGGAGCTGTTTTTT
CDR3aa: CASSLTETGELFF

j_gene: TRBJ2-7
d_gene: .
abundance: .
v_gene: TRBV3-1/TRBV3-2
CDR3nt: TGTGCCAGCAGCCGGGGGGGCAGGGGGCCTTCCTACGAGCAGTACTTC
CDR3aa: CASSRGGRGPSYEQYF

j_gene: TRBJ2-2
d_gene: TRBD1
abundance: .
v_gene: TRBV4-1
CDR3nt: TGCGCCAGCAGCCCCGGACAGGGATGGACCGGGGAGCTGTTTTTT
CDR3aa: CASSPGQGWTGELFF

j_gene: TRBJ2-7
d_gene: TRBD1
abundance: few
v_gene: TRBV6-2/TRBV6-3
CDR3nt: TGTGCCAGCAGTTACACCCGACAGGGAATAGAGTACGAGCAGTACTTC
CDR3aa: CASSYTRQGIEYEQYF

j_gene: TRBJ1-6
d_gene: .
abundance: .
v_gene: TRBV19
CDR3nt: TGTGCCAGTAGTGAAAGGGGGAATTCACCCCTCCACTTT
CDR3aa: CASSERGNSPLHF

j_gene: TRBJ2-1
d_gene: TRBD2
abundance: .
v_gene: TRBV2
CDR3nt: TGTGCCAGCAGTGAACGCGGGACTAGGACCTACAATGAGCAGTTCTTC
CDR3aa: CASSERGTRTYNEQFF

j_gene: TRBJ1-4
d_gene: TRBD1
abundance: .
v_gene: TRBV10-1
CDR3nt: TGCGCCAGCGGACGCCGACTAGGGGGCGCGGGGGAAAAACTGTTTTTT
CDR3aa: CASGRRLGGAGEKLFF

j_gene: TRBJ1-2
d_gene: .
abundance: .
v_gene: TRBV27
CDR3nt: TGTGCCAGCAGTCCCGAGACAGGTGGCTACACCTTC
CDR3aa: CASSPETGGYTF

j_gene: TRBJ1-2
d_gene: .
abundance: once
v_gene: TRBV3-1/TRBV3-2
CDR3nt: TGTGCCAGCAGCCCTGGGCTCTATGGCTACACCTTC
CDR3aa: CASSPGLYGYTF

j_gene: TRBJ2-5
d_gene: .
abundance: once
v_gene: TRBV2
CDR3nt: TGTGCCAGCAGTGGTTTTGTGACTCCACAAGAGACCCAGTACTTC
CDR3aa: CASSGFVTPQETQYF

j_gene: TRBJ1-2
d_gene: .
abundance: .
v_gene: TRBV15
CDR3nt: TGTGCCACCAGCTGGGAGGGGGAGGGAGGCTACACCTTC
CDR3aa: CATSWEGEGGYTF

j_gene: TRBJ2-7
d_gene: TRBD1
abundance: .
v_gene: TRBV28
CDR3nt: TGTGCCAGCAGTTTACGGGGACAGATTCCCTACGAGCAGTACTTC
CDR3aa: CASSLRGQIPYEQYF

j_gene: TRBJ1-6
d_gene: TRBD1
abundance: .
v_gene: TRBV4-2
CDR3nt: TGTGCCAGCAGCCAAGGAGACAGGGCCCTTATGGCCCTCCACTTT
CDR3aa: CASSQGDRALMALHF

j_gene: TRBJ1-6
d_gene: TRBD1
abundance: .
v_gene: TRBV16
CDR3nt: TGTGCCAGCAGCCCCGGACAGGTAGAGGGGGCCCTCCACTTT
CDR3aa: CASSPGQVEGALHF

j_gene: TRBJ2-2
d_gene: TRBD2
abundance: .
v_gene: TRBV24-1
CDR3nt: TGTGCCACCAGTGATCCCGGGACTAGCGGTGACACCGGGGAGCTGTTTTTT
CDR3aa: CATSDPGTSGDTGELFF

j_gene: TRBJ1-1
d_gene: .
abundance: once
v_gene: TRBV18
CDR3nt: TGTGCCAGCTCACCACTAGGCCAGCCGGTGGAGGGTGACACTGAAGCTTTCTTT
CDR3aa: CASSPLGQPVEGDTEAFF

j_gene: TRBJ1-2
d_gene: .
abundance: .
v_gene: TRBV9
CDR3nt: TGTGCCAGCAGCGCGAACTCACTAGTAAACTATGGCTACACCTTC
CDR3aa: CASSANSLVNYGYTF

j_gene: TRBJ2-3
d_gene: TRBD2
abundance: .
v_gene: TRBV4-1
CDR3nt: TGCGCCAGCAGCCCGAGGACTAGCGGAGGCACAGATACGCAGTATTTT
CDR3aa: CASSPRTSGGTDTQYF